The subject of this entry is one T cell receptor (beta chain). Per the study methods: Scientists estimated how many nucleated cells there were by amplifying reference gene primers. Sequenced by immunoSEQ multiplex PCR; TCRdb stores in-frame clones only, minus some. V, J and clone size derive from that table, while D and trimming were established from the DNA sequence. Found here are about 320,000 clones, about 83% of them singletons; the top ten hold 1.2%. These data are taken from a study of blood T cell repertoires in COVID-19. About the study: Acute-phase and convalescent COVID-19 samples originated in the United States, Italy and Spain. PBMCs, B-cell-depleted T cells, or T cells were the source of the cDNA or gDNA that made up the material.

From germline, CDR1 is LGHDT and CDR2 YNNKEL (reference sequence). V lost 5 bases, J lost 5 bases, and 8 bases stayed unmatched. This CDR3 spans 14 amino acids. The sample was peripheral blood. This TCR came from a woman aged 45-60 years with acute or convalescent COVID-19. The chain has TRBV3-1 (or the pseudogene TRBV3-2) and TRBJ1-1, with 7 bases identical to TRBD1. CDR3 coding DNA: TGTGCCAGCAGCATGGAGGGGGCTGGAACTGAAGCTTTCTTT. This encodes CASSMEGAGTEAFF.